These T cell receptor beta chains were read from a single sample in a study of regulatory T cells in long-lasting Graves disease. One entry per CDR3 protein results from TCRdb running MiXCR on the multiplex PCR reads. The sample yields roughly 400,000 distinct CDR3 sequences, roughly 21% seen once. The material was peripheral blood mononuclear cells (PBMCs), obtained when the disease was refractory, from a patient treated with antithyroid drugs. The receptor set was obtained from a female donor with Graves disease. CDR3s include the opening cysteine and the closing phenylalanine or tryptophan. Only some rows state a clone size, as once, few, many or a class for expanded clones.

V	size	J	CDR3
TRBV19	NA	TRBJ2-7	CASSTGQRTYF
TRBV2	many	TRBJ2-2	CASMSGGHTGELFF
TRBV30	NA	TRBJ2-5	CAWGSSGTSGSTVQETQYF
TRBV5-1	NA	TRBJ2-3	CASSSRPLLAGSTDTQYF
TRBV11-2	few	TRBJ2-3	CASSARLAGTSTDTQYF
TRBV6-1	many	TRBJ1-2	CASSSSYYYGYTF
TRBV11-2	many	TRBJ1-6	CASSDHGYGNSPLHF
TRBV12-3/TRBV12-4	NA	TRBJ2-1	CASSFNRGLGEQFF
TRBV6-1	many	TRBJ1-5	CASSTTGGGNQPQHF
TRBV27	NA	TRBJ1-2	CASSSILVGAGGNYGYTF
TRBV28	few	TRBJ2-6	CASSSHLSGANVLTF
TRBV12-3/TRBV12-4	few	TRBJ2-7	CASSLMAGTGSYEQYF
TRBV3-1	NA	TRBJ2-1	CASKVSGYNEQFF
TRBV9	NA	TRBJ1-2	CASSVANNYGYTF
TRBV28	many	TRBJ2-5	CASSSSARQETQYF
TRBV4-1	NA	TRBJ2-2	CASSQVQGSGANTGELFF
TRBV12-3/TRBV12-4	many	TRBJ1-5	CASRKQGAHQPQHF
TRBV24-1	many	TRBJ1-5	CATSHRGSNQPQHF
TRBV10-3	NA	TRBJ1-2	CAISERGGASGYTF
TRBV3-1	few	TRBJ2-2	CASSRGGSRELFF
TRBV11-2	NA	TRBJ1-6	CASSRDRDVYYSPLHF
TRBV29-1	many	TRBJ2-7	CSAIALSSYEQYF
TRBV5-6	few	TRBJ1-2	CASSPRNSNYGYTF
TRBV28	many	TRBJ2-7	CASSLLGGAINEQYF
TRBV30	NA	TRBJ2-2	CAWIRRTGELFF
TRBV19	many	TRBJ1-2	CASTLEGYGYTF
TRBV20-1	many	TRBJ2-5	CSAREDYQETQYF
TRBV3-1	NA	TRBJ2-2	CASSHGTGNTGELFF
TRBV15	NA	TRBJ2-1	CATSETASGSNEQFF
TRBV7-2	NA	TRBJ1-2	CASSVNRDRVSGYTF
TRBV6-1	few	TRBJ1-1	CASSPGARDFGF
TRBV3-1	NA	TRBJ1-1	CASSRGGARTEAFF
TRBV6-1	few	TRBJ2-7	CASKTLAGSYEQYF
TRBV7-9	NA	TRBJ2-4	CASSSNTGGDFKNIQYF
TRBV28	few	TRBJ2-3	CASTHEVSTDTQYF
TRBV6-2/TRBV6-3	many	TRBJ2-2	CASSSTRGGELFF
TRBV28	few	TRBJ2-3	CASNQAGTPPDTQYF
TRBV10-3	many	TRBJ2-7	CAISEFQGRYEQYF
TRBV6-1	NA	TRBJ1-1	CASSPSTGTAFF
TRBV19	once	TRBJ2-5	CASSRNLGQAETQYF
TRBV27	few	TRBJ2-7	CASSLNAGGVEQYF
TRBV2	NA	TRBJ1-4	CASSVNVGDLERLFF
TRBV3-1	NA	TRBJ2-1	CASSRYGSGSYNEQFF
TRBV20-1	few	TRBJ1-1	CSGFSGNTEAFF
TRBV5-1	many	TRBJ1-2	CASSLAVEPHGYTF
TRBV5-1	once	TRBJ2-5	CASSPDRPQEAQYF
TRBV28	many	TRBJ1-4	CASSPRTSTNEKLFF